A selection of T cell receptor beta chains follows, all from one sample in a study of cytomegalovirus exposure and HLA in healthy donors. Using immunoSEQ multiplex PCR, the repertoire was profiled, and TCRdb retains in-frame clones only, with some absent. The data hold about 140,000 clones, with more than 85% observed a single time. Sequenced sample: PBMCs. Receptors were obtained from a young man in good health and CMV-seronegative. Each CDR3 is given with its conserved first and last residue. D genes are given only for firm matches.

TRBV7-2	TRBD2	TRBJ2-1	CASSWGTSGKYNEQFF
TRBV6-5	NA	TRBJ1-3	CASGQASSGNTIYF
TRBV4-1	NA	TRBJ1-2	CASSQDTGRYGYTF
TRBV19	TRBD2	TRBJ2-1	CASSIIRGLVNEQFF
TRBV28	TRBD1	TRBJ1-5	CASRSTGGVSQPQHF
TRBV7-9	TRBD2	TRBJ2-3	CASSTPGVAGGPSDTQYF
TRBV9	TRBD1	TRBJ1-6	CASSPLRDSNSPLHF
TRBV21-1	NA	TRBJ2-5	CASSKGRAGGYQETQYF
TRBV19	NA	TRBJ2-3	CASSISLVSPPDTQYF
TRBV6-1	TRBD1	TRBJ2-3	CASSEAGRGPADTQYF
TRBV5-1	TRBD2	TRBJ2-1	CASSLGLAGGFEQFF